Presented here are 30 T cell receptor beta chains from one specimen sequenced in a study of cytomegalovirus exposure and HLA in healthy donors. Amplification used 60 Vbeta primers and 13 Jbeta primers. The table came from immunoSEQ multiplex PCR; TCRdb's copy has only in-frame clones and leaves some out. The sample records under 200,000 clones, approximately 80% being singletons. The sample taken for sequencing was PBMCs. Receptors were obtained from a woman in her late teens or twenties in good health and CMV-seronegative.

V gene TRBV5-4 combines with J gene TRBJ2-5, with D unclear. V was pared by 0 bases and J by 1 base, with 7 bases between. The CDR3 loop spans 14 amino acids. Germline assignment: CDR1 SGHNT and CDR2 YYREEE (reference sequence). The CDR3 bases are TGTGCCAGCAGCTTGGACCACTCCCAAGAGACCCAGTACTTC. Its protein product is CASSLDHSQETQYF.

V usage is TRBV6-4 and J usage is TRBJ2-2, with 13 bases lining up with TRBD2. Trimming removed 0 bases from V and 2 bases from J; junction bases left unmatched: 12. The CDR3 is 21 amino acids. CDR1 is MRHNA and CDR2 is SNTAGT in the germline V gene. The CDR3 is CASSDSRRLAGGGGNTGELFF. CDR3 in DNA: TGTGCCAGCAGTGACTCTCGGCGACTAGCGGGAGGAGGTGGTAACACCGGGGAGCTGTTTTTT.

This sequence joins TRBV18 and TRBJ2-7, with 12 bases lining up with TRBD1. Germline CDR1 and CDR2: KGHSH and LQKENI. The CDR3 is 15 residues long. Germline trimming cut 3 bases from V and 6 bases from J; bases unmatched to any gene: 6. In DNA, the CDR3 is TGTGCCAGCTCACCCCGGGACAGGGGGCTCGTCGAGCAGTACTTC. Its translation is CASSPRDRGLVEQYF.

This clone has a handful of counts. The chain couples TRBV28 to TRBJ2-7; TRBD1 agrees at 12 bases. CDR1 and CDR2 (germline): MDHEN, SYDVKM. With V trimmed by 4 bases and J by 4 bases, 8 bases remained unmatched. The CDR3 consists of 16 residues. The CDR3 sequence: CASSSRGTGGGYEQYF. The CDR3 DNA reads TGTGCCAGCAGTTCCCGGGGGACAGGGGGCGGGTACGAGCAGTACTTC.

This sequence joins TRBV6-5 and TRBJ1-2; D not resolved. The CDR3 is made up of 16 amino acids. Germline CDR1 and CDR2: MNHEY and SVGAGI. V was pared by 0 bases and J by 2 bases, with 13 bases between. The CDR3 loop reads CASSYSKASRNYGYTF. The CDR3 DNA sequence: TGTGCCAGCAGTTACTCGAAGGCGAGCAGGAACTATGGCTACACCTTC.

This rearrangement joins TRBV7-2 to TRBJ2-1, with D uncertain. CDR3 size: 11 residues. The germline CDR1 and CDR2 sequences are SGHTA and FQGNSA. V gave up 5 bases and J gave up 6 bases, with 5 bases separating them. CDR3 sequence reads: CASSLFNEQFF. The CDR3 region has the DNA TGTGCCAGCAGCCTTTTCAATGAGCAGTTCTTC.

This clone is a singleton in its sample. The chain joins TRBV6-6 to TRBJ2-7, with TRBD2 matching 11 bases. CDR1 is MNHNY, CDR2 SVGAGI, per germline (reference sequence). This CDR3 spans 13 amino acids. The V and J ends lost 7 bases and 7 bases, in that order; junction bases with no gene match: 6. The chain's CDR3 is CASTQGLAVEQYF. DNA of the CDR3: TGTGCCAGCACCCAGGGACTAGCGGTTGAGCAGTACTTC.

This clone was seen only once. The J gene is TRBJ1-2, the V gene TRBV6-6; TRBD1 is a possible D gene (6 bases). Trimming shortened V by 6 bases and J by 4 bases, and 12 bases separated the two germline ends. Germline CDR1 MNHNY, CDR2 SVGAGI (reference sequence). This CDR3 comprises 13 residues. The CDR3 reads CASRNREGYGYTF. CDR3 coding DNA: TGTGCCAGCAGGAACAGGGAAGGCTATGGCTACACCTTC.

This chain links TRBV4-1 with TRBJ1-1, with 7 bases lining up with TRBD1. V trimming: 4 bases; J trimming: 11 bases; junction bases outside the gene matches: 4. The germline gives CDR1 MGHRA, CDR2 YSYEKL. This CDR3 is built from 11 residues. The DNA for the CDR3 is TGCGCCAGCAGCCGACAGGGCATGGCTTTCTTT. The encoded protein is CASSRQGMAFF.

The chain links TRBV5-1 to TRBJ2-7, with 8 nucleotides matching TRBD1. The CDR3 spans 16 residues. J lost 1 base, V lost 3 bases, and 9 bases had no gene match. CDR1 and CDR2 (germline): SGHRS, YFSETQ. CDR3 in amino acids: CASSSFGTGDSYEQYF. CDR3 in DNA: TGCGCCAGCAGCTCTTTCGGGACAGGAGATTCCTACGAGCAGTACTTC.

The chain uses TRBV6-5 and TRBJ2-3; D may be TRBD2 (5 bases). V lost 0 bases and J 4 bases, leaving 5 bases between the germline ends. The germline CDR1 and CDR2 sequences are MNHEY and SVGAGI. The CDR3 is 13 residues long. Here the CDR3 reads CASSYSSADTQYF. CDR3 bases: TGTGCCAGCAGTTACTCTAGCGCAGATACGCAGTATTTT.

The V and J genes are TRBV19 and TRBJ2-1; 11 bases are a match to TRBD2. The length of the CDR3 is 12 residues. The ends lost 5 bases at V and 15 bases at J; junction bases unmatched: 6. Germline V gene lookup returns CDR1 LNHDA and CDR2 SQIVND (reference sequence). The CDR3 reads CASSSSGRSPFF. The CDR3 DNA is TGTGCCAGTAGTTCTAGCGGGAGGAGTCCGTTCTTC.

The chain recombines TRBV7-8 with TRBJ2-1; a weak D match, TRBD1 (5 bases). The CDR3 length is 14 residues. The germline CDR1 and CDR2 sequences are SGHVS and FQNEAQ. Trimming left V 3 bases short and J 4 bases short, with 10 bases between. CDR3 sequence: CASSFRGKYNEQFF. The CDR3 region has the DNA TGTGCCAGCAGCTTTAGGGGAAAGTACAATGAGCAGTTCTTC.

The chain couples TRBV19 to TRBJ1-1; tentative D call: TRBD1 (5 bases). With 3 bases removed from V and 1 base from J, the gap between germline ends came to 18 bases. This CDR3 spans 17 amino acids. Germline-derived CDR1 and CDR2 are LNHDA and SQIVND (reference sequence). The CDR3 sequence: CASSISRGEVRNTEAFF. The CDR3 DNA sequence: TGTGCCAGTAGTATTTCTAGGGGCGAAGTTCGGAACACTGAAGCTTTCTTT.

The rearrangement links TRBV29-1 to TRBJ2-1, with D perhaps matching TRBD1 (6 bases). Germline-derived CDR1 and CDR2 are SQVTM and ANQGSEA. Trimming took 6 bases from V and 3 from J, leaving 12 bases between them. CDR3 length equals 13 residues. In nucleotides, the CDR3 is TGCAGCGTAGTCCAGGACAGCTACAATGAGCAGTTCTTC. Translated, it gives CSVVQDSYNEQFF.

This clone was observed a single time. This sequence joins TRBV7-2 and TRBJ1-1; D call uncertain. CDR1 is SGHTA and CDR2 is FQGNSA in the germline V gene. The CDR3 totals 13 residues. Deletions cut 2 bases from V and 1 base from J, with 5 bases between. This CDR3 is CASSLQANTEAFF. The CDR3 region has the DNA TGTGCCAGCAGCTTACAGGCGAACACTGAAGCTTTCTTT.

This CDR3 is CASSLGGERGPGEKLFF. The CDR3 DNA is TGTGCCAGCAGCTTAGGAGGAGAGAGAGGGCCGGGTGAAAAACTGTTTTTT. This chain uses TRBV11-2 with TRBJ1-4; D remains ambiguous. Between the trimmed V and J ends, which lost 1 base and 7 bases, there was a span of 19 bases. The germline gives CDR1 SGHAT, CDR2 FQNNGV. CDR3 size: 17 residues.

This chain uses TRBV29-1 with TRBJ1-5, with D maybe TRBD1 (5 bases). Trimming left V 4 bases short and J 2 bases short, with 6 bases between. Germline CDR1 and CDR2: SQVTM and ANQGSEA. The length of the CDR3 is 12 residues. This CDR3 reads CSVVRGNQPQHF. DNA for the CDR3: TGCAGCGTTGTCAGGGGCAATCAGCCCCAGCATTTT.

The DNA of the CDR3 is TGTGCCAGCAGTTCTACAGGGGGCAATGAGCAGTTCTTC. This encodes CASSSTGGNEQFF. The rearrangement joins TRBV7-6 to TRBJ2-1, with TRBD1 matching 8 bases. Germline V gene sequence: CDR1 SGHVS, CDR2 FNYEAQ. There are 13 residues in the CDR3. V gave up 6 bases and J gave up 6 bases; unmatched junction bases: 4.

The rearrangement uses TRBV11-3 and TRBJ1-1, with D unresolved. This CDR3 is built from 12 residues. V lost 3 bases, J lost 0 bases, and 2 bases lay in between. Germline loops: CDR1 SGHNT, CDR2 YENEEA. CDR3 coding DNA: TGTGCCAGCAGCTTTATGAACACTGAAGCTTTCTTT. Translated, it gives CASSFMNTEAFF.

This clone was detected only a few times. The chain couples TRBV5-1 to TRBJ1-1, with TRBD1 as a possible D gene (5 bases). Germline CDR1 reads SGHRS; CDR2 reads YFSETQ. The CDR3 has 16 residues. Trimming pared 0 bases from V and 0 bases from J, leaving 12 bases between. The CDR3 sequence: CASSLVTQGLNTEAFF. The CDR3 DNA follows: TGCGCCAGCAGCTTGGTAACCCAGGGCTTGAACACTGAAGCTTTCTTT.

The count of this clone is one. CDR3 amino acids: CASRALGLAGGPYNEQFF. The CDR3 bases are TGTGCCAGCAGGGCTCTTGGACTAGCGGGAGGACCCTACAATGAGCAGTTCTTC. The chain uses TRBV7-2 and TRBJ2-1, with 14 bases fitting TRBD2. Germline assignment: CDR1 SGHTA and CDR2 FQGNSA. The CDR3 sequence is 18 residues long. J was trimmed by 2 bases and V by 6 bases; bases with no gene match: 9.

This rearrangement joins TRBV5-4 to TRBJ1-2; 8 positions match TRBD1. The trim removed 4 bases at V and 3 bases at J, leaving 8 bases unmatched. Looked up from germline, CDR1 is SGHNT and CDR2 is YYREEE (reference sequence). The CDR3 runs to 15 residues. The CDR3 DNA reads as TGTGCCAGCAGCCTGGCCGGACAGGGATACTATGGCTACACCTTC. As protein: CASSLAGQGYYGYTF.

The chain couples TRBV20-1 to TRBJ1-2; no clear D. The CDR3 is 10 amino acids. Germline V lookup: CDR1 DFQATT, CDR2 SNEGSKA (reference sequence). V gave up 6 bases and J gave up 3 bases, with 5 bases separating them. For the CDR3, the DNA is TGCAGTGCCCCTGACTATGGCTACACCTTC. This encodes CSAPDYGYTF.

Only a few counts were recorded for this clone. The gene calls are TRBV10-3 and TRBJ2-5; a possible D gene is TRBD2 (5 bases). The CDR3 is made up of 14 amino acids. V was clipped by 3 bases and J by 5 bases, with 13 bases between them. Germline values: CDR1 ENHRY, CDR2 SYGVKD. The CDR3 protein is CAISDPGFMETQYF. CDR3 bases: TGTGCCATCAGTGACCCGGGGTTCATGGAGACCCAGTACTTC.

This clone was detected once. The CDR3 DNA sequence: TGTGCCAGCAGTTCTACAGGGAACACTGAAGCTTTCTTT. Its protein is CASSSTGNTEAFF. The chain carries TRBV7-9 and TRBJ1-1, with D possibly TRBD1 on 5 matching bases. The ends were cut back, 6 bases at V and 1 base at J, with 9 bases in the middle. The germline CDR1 and CDR2 sequences are SEHNR and FQNEAQ (reference sequence). The length of the CDR3 is 13 residues.

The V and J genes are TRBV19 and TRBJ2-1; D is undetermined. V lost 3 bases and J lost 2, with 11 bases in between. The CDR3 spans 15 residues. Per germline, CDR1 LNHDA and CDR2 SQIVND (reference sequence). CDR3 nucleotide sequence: TGTGCCAGTAGTATGGAACAGTTCCCCTACAATGAGCAGTTCTTC. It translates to CASSMEQFPYNEQFF.

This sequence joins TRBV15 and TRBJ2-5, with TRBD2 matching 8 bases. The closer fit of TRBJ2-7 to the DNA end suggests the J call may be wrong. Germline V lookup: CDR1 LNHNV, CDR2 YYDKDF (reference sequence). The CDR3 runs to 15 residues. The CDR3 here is CATSNRAGGSYEQYF. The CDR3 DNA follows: TGTGCCACCAGCAATCGGGCGGGAGGTTCCTACGAGCAGTACTTC.

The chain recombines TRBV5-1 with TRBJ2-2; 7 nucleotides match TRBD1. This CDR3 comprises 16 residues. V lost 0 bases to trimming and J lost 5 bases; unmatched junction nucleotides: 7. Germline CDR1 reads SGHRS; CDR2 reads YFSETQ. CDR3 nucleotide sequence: TGCGCCAGCAGCTTGGAGGGACAGATATTAACCGGGGAGCTGTTTTTT. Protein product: CASSLEGQILTGELFF. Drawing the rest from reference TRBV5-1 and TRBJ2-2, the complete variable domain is KAGVTQTPRYLIKTRGQQVTLSCSPISGHRSVSWYQQTPGQGLQFLFEYFSETQRNKGNFPGRFSGRQFSNSRSEMNVSTLELGDSALYLCASSLEGQILTGELFFGEGSRLTVL.

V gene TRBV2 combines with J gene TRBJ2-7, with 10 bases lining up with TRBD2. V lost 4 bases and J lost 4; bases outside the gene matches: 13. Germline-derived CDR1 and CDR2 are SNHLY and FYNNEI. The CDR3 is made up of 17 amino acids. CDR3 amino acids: CASSVGLAGEGVYEQYF. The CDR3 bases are TGTGCCAGCAGTGTAGGGCTAGCGGGAGAGGGAGTTTACGAGCAGTACTTC.